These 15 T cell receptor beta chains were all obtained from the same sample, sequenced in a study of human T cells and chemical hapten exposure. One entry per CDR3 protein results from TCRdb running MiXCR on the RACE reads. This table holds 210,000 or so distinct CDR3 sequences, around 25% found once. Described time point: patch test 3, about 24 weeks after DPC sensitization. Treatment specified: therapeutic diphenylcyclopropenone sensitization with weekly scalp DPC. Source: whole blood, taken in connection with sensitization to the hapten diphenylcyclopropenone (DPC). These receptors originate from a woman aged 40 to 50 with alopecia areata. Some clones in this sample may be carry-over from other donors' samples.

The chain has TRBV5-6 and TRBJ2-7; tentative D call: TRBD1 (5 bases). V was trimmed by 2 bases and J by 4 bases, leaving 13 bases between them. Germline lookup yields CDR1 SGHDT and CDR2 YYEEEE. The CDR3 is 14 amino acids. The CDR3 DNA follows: TGTGCCAGCAGCTTCGGAGACAGAGATTACGAGCAGTACTTC. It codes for CASSFGDRDYEQYF.

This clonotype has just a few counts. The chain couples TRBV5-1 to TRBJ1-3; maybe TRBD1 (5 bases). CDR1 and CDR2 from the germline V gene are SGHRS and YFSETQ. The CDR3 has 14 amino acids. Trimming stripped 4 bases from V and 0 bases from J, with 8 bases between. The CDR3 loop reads CASSRGDSGNTIYF. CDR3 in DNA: TGCGCCAGCAGCCGAGGGGACTCTGGAAACACCATATATTTT.

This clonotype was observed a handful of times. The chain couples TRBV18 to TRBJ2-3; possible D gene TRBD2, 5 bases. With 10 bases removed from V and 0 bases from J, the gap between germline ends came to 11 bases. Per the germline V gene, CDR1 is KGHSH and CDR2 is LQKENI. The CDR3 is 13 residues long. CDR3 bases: TGTGCCACCAGCGGCTCTAGCACAGATACGCAGTATTTT. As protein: CATSGSSTDTQYF.

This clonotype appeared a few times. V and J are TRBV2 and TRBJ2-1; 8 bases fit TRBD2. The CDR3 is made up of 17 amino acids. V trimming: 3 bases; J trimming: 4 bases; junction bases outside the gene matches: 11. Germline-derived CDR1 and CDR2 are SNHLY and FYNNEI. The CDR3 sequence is CASSDLPAGGPYNEQFF. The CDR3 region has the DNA TGTGCCAGCAGTGATTTGCCGGCGGGAGGCCCATACAATGAGCAGTTCTTC.

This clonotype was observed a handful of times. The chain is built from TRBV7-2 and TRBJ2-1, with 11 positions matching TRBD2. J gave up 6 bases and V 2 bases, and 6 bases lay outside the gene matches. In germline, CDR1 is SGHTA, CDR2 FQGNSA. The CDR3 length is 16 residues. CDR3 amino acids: CASSLNGLAGGNEQFF. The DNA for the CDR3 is TGTGCCAGCAGCTTAAATGGACTAGCGGGCGGCAATGAGCAGTTCTTC.

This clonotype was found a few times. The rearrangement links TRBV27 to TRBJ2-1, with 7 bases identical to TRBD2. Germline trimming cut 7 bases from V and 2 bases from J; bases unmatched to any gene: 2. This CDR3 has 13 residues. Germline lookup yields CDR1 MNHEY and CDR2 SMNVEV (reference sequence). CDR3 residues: CASNRGAYNEQFF. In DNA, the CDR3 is TGTGCCAGCAATCGGGGGGCCTACAATGAGCAGTTCTTC.

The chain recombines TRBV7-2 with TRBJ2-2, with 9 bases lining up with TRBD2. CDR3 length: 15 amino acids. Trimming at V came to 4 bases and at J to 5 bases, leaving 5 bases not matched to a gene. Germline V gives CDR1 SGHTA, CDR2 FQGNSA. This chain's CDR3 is CASSSRLAGTGELFF. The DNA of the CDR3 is TGTGCCAGCAGCTCCCGCCTAGCGGGGACCGGGGAGCTGTTTTTT. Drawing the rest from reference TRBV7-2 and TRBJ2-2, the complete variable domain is GAGVSQSPSNKVTEKGKDVELRCDPISGHTALYWYRQSLGQGLEFLIYFQGNSAPDKSGLPSDRFSAERTGGSVSTLTIQRTQQEDSAVYLCASSSRLAGTGELFFGEGSRLTVL.

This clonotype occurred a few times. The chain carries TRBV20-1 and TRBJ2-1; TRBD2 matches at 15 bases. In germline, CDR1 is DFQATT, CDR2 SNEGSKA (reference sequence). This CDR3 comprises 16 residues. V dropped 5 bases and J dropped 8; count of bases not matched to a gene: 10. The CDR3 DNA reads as TGCAGTGCTGATATGGGGGGGACTAGCGGGAGGTATGAGCAGTTCTTC. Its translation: CSADMGGTSGRYEQFF.

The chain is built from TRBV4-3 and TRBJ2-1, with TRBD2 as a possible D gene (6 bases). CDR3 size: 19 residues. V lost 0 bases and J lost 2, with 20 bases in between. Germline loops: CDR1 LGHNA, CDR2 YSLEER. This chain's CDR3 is CASSQESRRLLATYNEQFF. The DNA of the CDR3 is TGCGCCAGCAGCCAAGAATCTAGACGGCTACTAGCAACCTACAATGAGCAGTTCTTC.

The CDR3 coding sequence is TGTGCCAGCAGCTTAGTGGGCGGGAGGATGACAGATACGCAGTATTTT. Its protein product is CASSLVGGRMTDTQYF. This chain uses TRBV7-2 with TRBJ2-3; 8 bases are a match to TRBD2. The CDR3 has 16 amino acids. V shed 1 base, J shed 3 bases, and the junction held 6 bases outside the gene matches. CDR1 SGHTA and CDR2 FQGNSA come from the germline V gene.

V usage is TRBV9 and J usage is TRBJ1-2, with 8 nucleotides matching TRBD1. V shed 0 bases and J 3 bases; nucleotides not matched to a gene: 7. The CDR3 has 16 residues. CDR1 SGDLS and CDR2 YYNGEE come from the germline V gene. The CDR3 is CASSVARTGQDYGYTF. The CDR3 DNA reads TGTGCCAGCAGCGTAGCACGGACAGGGCAGGACTATGGCTACACCTTC.

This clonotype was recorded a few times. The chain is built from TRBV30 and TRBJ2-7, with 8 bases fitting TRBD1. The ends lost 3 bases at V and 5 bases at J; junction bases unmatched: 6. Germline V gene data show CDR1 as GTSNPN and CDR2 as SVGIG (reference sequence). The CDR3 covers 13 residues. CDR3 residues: CAWRRQGRNEQYF. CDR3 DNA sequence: TGTGCCTGGAGAAGACAGGGGAGAAACGAGCAGTACTTC.

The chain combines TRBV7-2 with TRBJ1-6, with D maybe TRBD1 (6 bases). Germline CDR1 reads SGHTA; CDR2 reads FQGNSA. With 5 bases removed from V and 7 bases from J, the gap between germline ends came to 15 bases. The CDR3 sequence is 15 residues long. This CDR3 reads CASSLMGGGNSPLHF. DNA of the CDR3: TGTGCCAGCAGCCTTATGGGGGGGGGCAATTCACCCCTCCACTTT.

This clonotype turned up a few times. Written as DNA, the CDR3 is TGTGCCAGCAGCCTGCAAGGACTAGCGGGAGGAGGGTTCGATACGCAGTATTTT. Translated: CASSLQGLAGGGFDTQYF. V is TRBV7-2 and J is TRBJ2-3; TRBD2 agrees at 14 bases. Losses at the gene ends were 5 bases for V and 6 bases for J; bases not matched to a gene: 13. Germline CDR1 and CDR2: SGHTA and FQGNSA. The CDR3 has 18 amino acids.

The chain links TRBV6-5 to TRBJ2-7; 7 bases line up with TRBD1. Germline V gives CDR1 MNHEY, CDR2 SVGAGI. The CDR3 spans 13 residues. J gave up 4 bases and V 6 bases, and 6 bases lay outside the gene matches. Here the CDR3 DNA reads TGTGCCAGCAGACCCGGGACAGAATACGAGCAGTACTTC. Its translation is CASRPGTEYEQYF.